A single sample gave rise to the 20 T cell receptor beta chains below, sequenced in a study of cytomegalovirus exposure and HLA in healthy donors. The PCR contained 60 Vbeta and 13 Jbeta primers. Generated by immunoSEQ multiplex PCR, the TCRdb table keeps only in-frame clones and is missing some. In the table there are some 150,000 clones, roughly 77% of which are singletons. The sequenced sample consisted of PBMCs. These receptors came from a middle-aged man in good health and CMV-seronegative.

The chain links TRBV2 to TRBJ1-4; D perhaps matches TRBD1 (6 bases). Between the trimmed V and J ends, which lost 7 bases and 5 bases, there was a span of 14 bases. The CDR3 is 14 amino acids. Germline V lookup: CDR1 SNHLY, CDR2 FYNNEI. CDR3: CASITGTLNEKLFF. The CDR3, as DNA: TGTGCCAGCATAACCGGGACACTGAATGAAAAACTGTTTTTT.

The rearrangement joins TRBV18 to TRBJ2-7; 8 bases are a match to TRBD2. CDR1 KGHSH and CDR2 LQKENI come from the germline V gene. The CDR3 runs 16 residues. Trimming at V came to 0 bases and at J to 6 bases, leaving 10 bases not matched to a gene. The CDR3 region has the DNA TGTGCCAGCTCACCACCGGTGGGACTAGTCCCCCGCGAGCAGTACTTC. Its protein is CASSPPVGLVPREQYF.

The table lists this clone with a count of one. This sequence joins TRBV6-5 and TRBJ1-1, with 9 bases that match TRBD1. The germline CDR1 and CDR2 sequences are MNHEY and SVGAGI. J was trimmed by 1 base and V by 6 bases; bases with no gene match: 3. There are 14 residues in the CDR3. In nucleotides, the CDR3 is TGTGCCAGCAGACAGGGGGCGGGGAACACTGAAGCTTTCTTT. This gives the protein CASRQGAGNTEAFF.

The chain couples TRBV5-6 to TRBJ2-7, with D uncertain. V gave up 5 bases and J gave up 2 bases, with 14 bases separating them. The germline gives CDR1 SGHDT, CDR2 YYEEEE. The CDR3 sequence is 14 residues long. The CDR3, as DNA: TGTGCCAGCAGTCTTGTAGAGAGAGCCTACGAGCAGTACTTC. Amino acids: CASSLVERAYEQYF.

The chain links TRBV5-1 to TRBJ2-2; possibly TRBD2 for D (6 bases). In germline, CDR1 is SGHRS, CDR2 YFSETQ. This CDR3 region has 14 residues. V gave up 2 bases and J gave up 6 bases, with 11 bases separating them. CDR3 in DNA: TGCGCCAGCAGCTTAGAATCGGGGGCCGGGGAGCTGTTTTTT. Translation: CASSLESGAGELFF.

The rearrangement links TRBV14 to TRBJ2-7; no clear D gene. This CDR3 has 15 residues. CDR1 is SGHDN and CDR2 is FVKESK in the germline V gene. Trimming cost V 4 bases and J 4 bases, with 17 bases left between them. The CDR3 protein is CASSRSWAQNYEQYF. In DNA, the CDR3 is TGTGCCAGCAGCCGCAGTTGGGCGCAAAATTACGAGCAGTACTTC.

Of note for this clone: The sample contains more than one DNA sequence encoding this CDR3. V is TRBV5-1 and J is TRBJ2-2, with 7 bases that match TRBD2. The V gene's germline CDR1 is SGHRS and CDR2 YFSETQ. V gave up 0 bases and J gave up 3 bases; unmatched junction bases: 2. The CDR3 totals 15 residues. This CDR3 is CASSLGLADTGELFF. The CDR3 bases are TGCGCCAGCAGCTTGGGACTAGCCGACACCGGGGAGCTGTTTTTT.

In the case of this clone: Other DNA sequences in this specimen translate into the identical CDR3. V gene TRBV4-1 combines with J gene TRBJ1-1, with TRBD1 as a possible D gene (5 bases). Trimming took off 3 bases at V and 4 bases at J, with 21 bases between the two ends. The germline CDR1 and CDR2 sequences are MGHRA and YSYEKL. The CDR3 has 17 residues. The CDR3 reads CASSQRGGGPLGTEAFF. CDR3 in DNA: TGCGCCAGCAGCCAGCGGGGGGGAGGGCCACTGGGCACTGAAGCTTTCTTT.

DNA for the CDR3: TGTGCCAGCAGCTCCCCGGACACTGAAGCTTTCTTT. Protein: CASSSPDTEAFF. J is TRBJ1-1 and V is TRBV5-4, with unresolved D. Looked up from germline, CDR1 is SGHNT and CDR2 is YYREEE (reference sequence). The CDR3 runs 12 residues. V lost 3 bases and J lost 3, with 6 bases in between.

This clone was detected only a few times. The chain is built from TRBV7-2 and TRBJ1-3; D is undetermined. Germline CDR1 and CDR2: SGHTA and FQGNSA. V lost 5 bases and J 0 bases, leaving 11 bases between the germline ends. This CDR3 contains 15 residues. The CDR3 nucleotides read TGTGCCAGCAGCGTACGACGGGACTCTGGAAACACCATATATTTT. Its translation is CASSVRRDSGNTIYF.

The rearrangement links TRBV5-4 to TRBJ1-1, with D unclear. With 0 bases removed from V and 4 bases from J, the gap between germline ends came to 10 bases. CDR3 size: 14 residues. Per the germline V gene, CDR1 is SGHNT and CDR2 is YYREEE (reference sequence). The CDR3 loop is CASSLEEGITEAFF. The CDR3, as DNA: TGTGCCAGCAGCTTGGAGGAGGGAATCACTGAAGCTTTCTTT. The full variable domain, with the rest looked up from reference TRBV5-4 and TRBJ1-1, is ETGVTQSPTHLIKTRGQQVTLRCSSQSGHNTVSWYQQALGQGPQFIFQYYREEENGRGNFPPRFSGLQFPNYSSELNVNALELDDSALYLCASSLEEGITEAFFGQGTRLTVV.

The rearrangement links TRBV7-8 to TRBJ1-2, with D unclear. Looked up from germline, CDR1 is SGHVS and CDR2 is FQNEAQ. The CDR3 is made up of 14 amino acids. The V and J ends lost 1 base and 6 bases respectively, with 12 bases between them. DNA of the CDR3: TGTGCCAGCAGCTTAGTAGGCGGGAAAAATGGCTACACCTTC. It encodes CASSLVGGKNGYTF.

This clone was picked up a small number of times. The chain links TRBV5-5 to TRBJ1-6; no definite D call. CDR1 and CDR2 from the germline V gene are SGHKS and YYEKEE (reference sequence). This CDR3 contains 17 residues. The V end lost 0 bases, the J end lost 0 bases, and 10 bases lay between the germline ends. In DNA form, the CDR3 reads TGTGCCAGCAGCTTGGAATACTTTAGCTCCTATAATTCACCCCTCCACTTT. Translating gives CASSLEYFSSYNSPLHF.

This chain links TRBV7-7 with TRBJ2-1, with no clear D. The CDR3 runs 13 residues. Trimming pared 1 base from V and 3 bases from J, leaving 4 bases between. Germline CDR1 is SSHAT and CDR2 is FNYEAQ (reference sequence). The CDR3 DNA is TGTGCCAGCAGCTTAGACTACTACAATGAGCAGTTCTTC. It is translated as CASSLDYYNEQFF.

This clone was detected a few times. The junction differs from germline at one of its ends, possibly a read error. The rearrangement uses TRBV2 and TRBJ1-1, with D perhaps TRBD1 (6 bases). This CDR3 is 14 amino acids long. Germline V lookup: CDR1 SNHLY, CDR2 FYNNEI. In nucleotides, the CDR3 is TGTGCCAGCAGTGTGGAGGGGGGGAACCCTGAAGCTTTCTTT. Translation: CASSVEGGNPEAFF.

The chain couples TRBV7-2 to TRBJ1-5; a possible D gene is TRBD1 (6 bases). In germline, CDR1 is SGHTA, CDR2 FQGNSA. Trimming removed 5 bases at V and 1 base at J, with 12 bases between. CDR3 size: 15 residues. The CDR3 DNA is TGTGCCAGCAGCCCGGACAGCGTAAGCAATCAGCCCCAGCATTTT. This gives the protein CASSPDSVSNQPQHF.

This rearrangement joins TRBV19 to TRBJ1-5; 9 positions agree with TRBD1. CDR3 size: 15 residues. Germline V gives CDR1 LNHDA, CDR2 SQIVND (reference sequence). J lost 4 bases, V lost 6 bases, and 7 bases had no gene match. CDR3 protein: CASRDWTGENQPQHF. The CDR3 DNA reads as TGTGCCAGTAGGGATTGGACAGGGGAAAATCAGCCCCAGCATTTT.

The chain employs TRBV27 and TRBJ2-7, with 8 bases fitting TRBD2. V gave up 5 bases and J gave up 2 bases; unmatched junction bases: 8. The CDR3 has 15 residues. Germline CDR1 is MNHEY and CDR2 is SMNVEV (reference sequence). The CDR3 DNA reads TGTGCCAGCAGTCTGGTAGCGGGGCTGGCCTACGAGCAGTACTTC. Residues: CASSLVAGLAYEQYF.

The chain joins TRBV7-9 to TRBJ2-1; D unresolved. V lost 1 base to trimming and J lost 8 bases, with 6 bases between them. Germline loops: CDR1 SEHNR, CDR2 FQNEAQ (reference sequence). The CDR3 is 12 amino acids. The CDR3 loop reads CASSLVADEQFF. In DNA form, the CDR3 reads TGTGCCAGCAGCTTAGTGGCAGATGAGCAGTTCTTC.

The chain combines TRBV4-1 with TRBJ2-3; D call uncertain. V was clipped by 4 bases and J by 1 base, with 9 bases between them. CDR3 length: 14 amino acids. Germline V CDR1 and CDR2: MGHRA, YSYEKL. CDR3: CASSLGLGTDTQYF. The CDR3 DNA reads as TGCGCCAGCAGCCTTGGCTTGGGCACAGATACGCAGTATTTT.